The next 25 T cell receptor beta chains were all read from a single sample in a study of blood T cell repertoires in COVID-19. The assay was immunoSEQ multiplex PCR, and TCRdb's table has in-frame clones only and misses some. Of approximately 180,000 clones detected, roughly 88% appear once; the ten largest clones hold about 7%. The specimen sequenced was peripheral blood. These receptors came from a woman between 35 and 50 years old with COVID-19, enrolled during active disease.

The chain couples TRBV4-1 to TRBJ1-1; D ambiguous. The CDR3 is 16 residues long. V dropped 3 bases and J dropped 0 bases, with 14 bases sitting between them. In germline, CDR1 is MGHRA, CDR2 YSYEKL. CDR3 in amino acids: CASSHVTGGMNTEAFF. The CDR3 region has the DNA TGCGCCAGCAGCCATGTTACCGGCGGTATGAACACTGAAGCTTTCTTT.

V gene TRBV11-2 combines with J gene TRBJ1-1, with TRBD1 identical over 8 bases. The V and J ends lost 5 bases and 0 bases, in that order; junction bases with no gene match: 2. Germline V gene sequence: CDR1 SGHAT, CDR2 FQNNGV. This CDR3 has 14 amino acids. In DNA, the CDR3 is TGTGCCAGCAGCATGGACAGGGTGAACACTGAAGCTTTCTTT. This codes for CASSMDRVNTEAFF.

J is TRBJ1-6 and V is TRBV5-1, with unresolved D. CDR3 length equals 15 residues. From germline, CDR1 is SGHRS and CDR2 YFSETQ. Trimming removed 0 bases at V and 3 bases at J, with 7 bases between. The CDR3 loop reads CASSLVADYNSPLHF. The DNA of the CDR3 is TGCGCCAGCAGCTTGGTGGCAGACTATAATTCACCCCTCCACTTT.

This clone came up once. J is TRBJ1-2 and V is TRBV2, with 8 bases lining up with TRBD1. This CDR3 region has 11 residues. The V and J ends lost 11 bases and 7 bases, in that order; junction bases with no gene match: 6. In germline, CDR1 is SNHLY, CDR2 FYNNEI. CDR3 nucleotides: TGTGCCGCACGGACAGGGAGTGGCTACACCTTC. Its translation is CAARTGSGYTF.

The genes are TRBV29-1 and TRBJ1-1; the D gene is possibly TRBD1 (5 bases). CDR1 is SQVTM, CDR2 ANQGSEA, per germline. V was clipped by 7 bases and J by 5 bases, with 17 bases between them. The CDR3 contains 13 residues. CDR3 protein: CSGNGQGGTEAFF. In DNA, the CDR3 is TGCAGCGGTAATGGACAAGGAGGGACTGAAGCTTTCTTT.

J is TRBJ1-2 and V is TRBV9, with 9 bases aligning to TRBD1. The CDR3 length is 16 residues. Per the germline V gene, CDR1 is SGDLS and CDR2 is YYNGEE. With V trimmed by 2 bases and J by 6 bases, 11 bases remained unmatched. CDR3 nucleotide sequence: TGTGCCAGCAGCGTGACCTCGCGACAGGGGGGCGATGGCTACACCTTC. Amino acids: CASSVTSRQGGDGYTF.

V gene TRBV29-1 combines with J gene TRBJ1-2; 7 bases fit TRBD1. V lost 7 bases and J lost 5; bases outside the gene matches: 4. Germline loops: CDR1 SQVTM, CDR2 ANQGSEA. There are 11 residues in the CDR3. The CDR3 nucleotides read TGCAGCGCACGCAGGGGGTATGGCTACACCTTC. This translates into CSARRGYGYTF.

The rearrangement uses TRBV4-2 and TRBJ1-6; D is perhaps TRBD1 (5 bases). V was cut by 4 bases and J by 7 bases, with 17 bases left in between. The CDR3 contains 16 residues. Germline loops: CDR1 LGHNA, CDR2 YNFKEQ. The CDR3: CASSPGTPGSNSPLHF. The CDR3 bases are TGTGCCAGCAGCCCAGGGACTCCCGGGTCCAATTCACCCCTCCACTTT.

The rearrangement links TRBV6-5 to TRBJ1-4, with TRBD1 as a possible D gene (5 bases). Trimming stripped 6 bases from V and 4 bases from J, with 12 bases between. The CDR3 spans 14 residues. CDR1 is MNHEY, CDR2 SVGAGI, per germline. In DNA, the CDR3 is TGTGCCAGCAGCTTGGCGGGACTTAATGAAAAACTGTTTTTT. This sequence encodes CASSLAGLNEKLFF.

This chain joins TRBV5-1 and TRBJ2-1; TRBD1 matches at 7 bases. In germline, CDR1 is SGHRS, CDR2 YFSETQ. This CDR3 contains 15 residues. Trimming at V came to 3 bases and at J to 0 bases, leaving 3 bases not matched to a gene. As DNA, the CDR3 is TGCGCCAGCAGCTCCCGGGACAGCTCCTACAATGAGCAGTTCTTC. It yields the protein CASSSRDSSYNEQFF.

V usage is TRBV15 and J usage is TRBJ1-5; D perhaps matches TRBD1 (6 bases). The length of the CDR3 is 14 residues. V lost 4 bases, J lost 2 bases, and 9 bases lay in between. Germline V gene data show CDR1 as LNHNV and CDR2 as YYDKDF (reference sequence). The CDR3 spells CATSTRQGNQPQHF. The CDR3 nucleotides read TGTGCCACCAGCACCCGACAGGGCAATCAGCCCCAGCATTTT.

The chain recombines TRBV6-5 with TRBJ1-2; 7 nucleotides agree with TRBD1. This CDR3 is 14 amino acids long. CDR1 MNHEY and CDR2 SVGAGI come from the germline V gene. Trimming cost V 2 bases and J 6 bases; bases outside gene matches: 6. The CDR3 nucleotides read TGTGCCAGCAGTTACCCCGGGACAGCGAATGGCTACACCTTC. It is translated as CASSYPGTANGYTF.

The CDR3 reads CASSMGQARNEQFF. The CDR3 region has the DNA TGTGCCAGTAGTATGGGACAGGCCCGCAATGAGCAGTTCTTC. V and J are TRBV19 and TRBJ2-1, with TRBD1 identical over 8 bases. The CDR3 is made up of 14 amino acids. The V and J ends lost 3 bases and 6 bases, in that order; junction bases with no gene match: 4. CDR1 and CDR2 from the germline V gene are LNHDA and SQIVND (reference sequence).

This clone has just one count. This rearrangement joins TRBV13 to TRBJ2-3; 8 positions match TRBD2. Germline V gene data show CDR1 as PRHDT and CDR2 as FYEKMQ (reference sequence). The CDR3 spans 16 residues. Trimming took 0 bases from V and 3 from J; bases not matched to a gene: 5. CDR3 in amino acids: CASSLGLAATTDTQYF. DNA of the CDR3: TGTGCCAGCAGCTTAGGACTAGCGGCTACTACAGATACGCAGTATTTT.

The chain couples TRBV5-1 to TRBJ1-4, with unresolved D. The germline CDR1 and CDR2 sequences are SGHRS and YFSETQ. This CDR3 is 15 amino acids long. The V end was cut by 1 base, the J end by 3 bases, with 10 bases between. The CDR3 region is CASSLTGPPNEKLFF. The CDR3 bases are TGCGCCAGCAGCTTGACTGGGCCGCCTAATGAAAAACTGTTTTTT.

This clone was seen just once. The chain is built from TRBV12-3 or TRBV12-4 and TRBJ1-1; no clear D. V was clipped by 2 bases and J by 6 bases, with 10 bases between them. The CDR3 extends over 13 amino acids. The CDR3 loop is CASSLMRKAEAFF. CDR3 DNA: TGTGCCAGCAGTTTAATGAGGAAAGCTGAAGCTTTCTTT.

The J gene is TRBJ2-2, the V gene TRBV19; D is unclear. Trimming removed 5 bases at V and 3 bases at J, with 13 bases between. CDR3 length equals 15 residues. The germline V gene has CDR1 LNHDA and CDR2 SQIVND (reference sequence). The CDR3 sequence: CASSGVRSDTGELFF. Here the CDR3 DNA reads TGTGCCAGTAGTGGAGTCAGAAGTGACACCGGGGAGCTGTTTTTT.

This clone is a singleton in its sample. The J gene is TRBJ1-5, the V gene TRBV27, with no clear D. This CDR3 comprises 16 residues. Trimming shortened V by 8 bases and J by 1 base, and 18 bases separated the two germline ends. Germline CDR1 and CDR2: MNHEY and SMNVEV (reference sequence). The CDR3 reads CASRDPGFGSNQPQHF. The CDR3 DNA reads TGTGCCAGCCGCGACCCGGGGTTCGGGAGCAATCAGCCCCAGCATTTT.

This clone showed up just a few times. The CDR3 sequence is CASTPRVREAQPQHF. The CDR3 DNA reads TGTGCCAGCACCCCGAGGGTGAGGGAGGCCCAGCCCCAGCATTTT. The genes are TRBV7-3 and TRBJ1-5; D gene ambiguous. There are 15 residues in the CDR3. Germline CDR1 SGHTA, CDR2 FQGTGA. V lost 7 bases and J lost 7, with 20 bases in between.

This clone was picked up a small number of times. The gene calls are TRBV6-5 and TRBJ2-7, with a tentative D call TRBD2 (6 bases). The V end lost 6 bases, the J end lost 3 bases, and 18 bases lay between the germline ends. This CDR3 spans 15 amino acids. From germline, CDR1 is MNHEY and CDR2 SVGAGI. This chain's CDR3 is CASRSSGWGIYEQYF. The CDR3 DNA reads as TGTGCCAGCAGATCAAGCGGGTGGGGTATCTACGAGCAGTACTTC.

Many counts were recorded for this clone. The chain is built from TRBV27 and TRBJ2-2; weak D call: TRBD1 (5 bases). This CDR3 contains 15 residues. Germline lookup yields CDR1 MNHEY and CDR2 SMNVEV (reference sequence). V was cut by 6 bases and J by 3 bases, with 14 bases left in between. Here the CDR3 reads CASRGTKGYTGELFF. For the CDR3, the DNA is TGTGCCAGCAGGGGAACAAAGGGGTACACCGGGGAGCTGTTTTTT.

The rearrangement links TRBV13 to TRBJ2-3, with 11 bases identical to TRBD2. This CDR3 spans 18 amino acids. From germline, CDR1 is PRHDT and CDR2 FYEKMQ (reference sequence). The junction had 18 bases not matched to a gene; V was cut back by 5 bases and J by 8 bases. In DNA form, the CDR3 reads TGTGCCAGCAGCCCGCCCGGCCCTTTAGCGGGGGGGCCCATTACGCAGTATTTT. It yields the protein CASSPPGPLAGGPITQYF.

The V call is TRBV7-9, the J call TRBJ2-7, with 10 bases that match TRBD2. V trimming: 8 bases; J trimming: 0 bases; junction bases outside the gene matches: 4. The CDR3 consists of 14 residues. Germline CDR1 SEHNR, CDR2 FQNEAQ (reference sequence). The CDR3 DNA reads TGTGCCAGCGTAGCGGGAGGTAGCTCCTACGAGCAGTACTTC. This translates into CASVAGGSSYEQYF.

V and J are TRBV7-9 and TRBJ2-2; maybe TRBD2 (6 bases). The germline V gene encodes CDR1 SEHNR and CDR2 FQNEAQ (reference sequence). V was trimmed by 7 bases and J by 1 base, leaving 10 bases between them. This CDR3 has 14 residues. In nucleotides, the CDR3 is TGTGCCAGCAATCTGCGGGGGAACACCGGGGAGCTGTTTTTT. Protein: CASNLRGNTGELFF.

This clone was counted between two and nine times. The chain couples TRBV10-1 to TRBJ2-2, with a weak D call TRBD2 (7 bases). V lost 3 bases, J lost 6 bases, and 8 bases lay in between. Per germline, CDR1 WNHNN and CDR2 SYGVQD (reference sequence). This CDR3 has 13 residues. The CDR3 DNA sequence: TGCGCCAGCAGTGAAGGGGGGGCCGGGGAGCTGTTTTTT. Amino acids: CASSEGGAGELFF.